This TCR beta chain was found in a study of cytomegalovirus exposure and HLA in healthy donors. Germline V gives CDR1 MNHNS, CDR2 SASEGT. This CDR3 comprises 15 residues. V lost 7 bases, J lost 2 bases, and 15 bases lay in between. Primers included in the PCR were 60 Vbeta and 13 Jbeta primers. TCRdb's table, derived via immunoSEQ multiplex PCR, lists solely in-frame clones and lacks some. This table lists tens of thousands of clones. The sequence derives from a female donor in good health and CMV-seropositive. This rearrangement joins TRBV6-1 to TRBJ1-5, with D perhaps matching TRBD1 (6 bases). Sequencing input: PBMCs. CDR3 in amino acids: CASKRAGGGNQPQHF. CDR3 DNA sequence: TGTGCCAGCAAACGTGCTGGGGGCGGCAATCAGCCCCAGCATTTT.